This T cell receptor beta chain was observed in a study of cytomegalovirus exposure and HLA in healthy donors. Sampled while nominally healthy, donors likely had unrecorded immune exposures. PCR employed 60 Vbeta and 13 Jbeta primers. Profiling relied on immunoSEQ multiplex PCR, and the TCRdb table lists in-frame clones only, not all of them. This table has 150,000 to 200,000 clones, roughly three quarters appearing once. After removal of 1 base from V and 5 bases from J, the junction contained 7 bases not matched to a gene. Germline V gene sequence: CDR1 LNHDA, CDR2 SQIVND (reference sequence). The CDR3 contains 15 residues.

The sequence was obtained from a male donor in good health and CMV-seropositive. This chain joins TRBV19 and TRBJ1-2, with 7 positions matching TRBD1. Sequenced material: PBMCs. The CDR3 region has the DNA TGTGCCAGTAGTATAGCCGGGACAGCGTTATATGGCTACACCTTC. Translation gives CASSIAGTALYGYTF.